Presented here are 24 T cell receptor beta chains from one specimen sequenced in a study of Ad26.COV2.S vaccination and SARS-CoV-2 variants (dated by TCRdb to about 2021). In light of the paper, this sample's treatment or condition label describes: about 20 received Ad26.COV2.S at low or high dose, single or two shots; several received placebo; per-sample allocation not given. For vaccine and placebo recipients, the sequenced repertoires came from samples collected on day 63 after the first injection. The library was built by means of the immunoSEQ multiplex PCR assay. The table was pulled from immuneACCESS by TCRdb, which kept in-frame rearrangements only. Such tables lose some clones; where checked, under half of the loss comes from unresolved V genes, and the rest has no known cause. Within this sample are about 680,000 clones, with around 89% of them counted one time only. Over 1.3% of the sample is held by the ten biggest clonotypes.

The specimen comprised peripheral blood, sampled in a trial of Ad26.COV2.S vaccine versus placebo. The receptors shown here come from a person aged 18-60 years who received the Ad26.COV2.S COVID-19 vaccine or a placebo.

V and J are TRBV29-1 and TRBJ2-1, with no clear D. Germline V gives CDR1 SQVTM, CDR2 ANQGSEA. The CDR3 sequence is 12 residues long. The V end lost 6 bases, the J end lost 4 bases, and 10 bases lay between the germline ends. The CDR3 nucleotides read TGCAGCGTAACAGCTACATACAATGAGCAGTTCTTC. Protein: CSVTATYNEQFF.

This chain uses TRBV5-1 with TRBJ2-3, with 7 nucleotides matching TRBD2. Germline V lookup: CDR1 SGHRS, CDR2 YFSETQ. CDR3 length equals 16 residues. V was pared by 1 base and J by 6 bases, with 11 bases of the junction left unmatched. The CDR3 DNA reads as TGCGCCAGCAGCTTGACGGCTAGCGGTCTAGGGGATACGCAGTATTTT. Amino acids: CASSLTASGLGDTQYF.

This sequence joins TRBV10-1 and TRBJ1-5, with a possible D match to TRBD1 (5 bases). The CDR3 runs 19 residues. Deletions cut 7 bases from V and 3 bases from J, with 28 bases between. Germline V CDR1 and CDR2: WNHNN, SYGVQD (reference sequence). The CDR3 DNA sequence: TGCGCCAGCAATCCGGGGGGTAGGGAAATGGGAGACTACAATCAGCCCCAGCATTTT. Its protein product is CASNPGGREMGDYNQPQHF.

The gene calls are TRBV5-1 and TRBJ2-1; TRBD2 matches at 7 bases. Germline CDR1 and CDR2: SGHRS and YFSETQ. V was clipped by 1 base and J by 4 bases; unmatched bases: 5. The CDR3 runs 15 residues. This CDR3 reads CASSLPGGYYNEQFF. CDR3 bases: TGCGCCAGCAGCTTGCCGGGAGGATATTACAATGAGCAGTTCTTC.

In the case of this clone: A much larger clone differs by one base, so this may be a read error. The chain recombines TRBV6-1 with TRBJ2-2, with D maybe TRBD1 (5 bases). The CDR3 spans 13 residues. V lost 3 bases and J lost 3, with 5 bases in between. From germline, CDR1 is MNHNS and CDR2 SASEGT. The CDR3 loop is CASSDRDTGELFF. The CDR3 region has the DNA TGTGCCAGCAGTGACAGGGACACCGGGGAGCTGTTTTTT.

The chain has TRBV24-1 and TRBJ2-3; no clear D gene. Between the trimmed V and J ends, which lost 7 bases and 5 bases, there was a span of 12 bases. This CDR3 has 13 residues. Germline V gene data show CDR1 as KGHDR and CDR2 as SFDVKD. In DNA, the CDR3 is TGTGCCACCAGGGACCCCGTGGTAGATACGCAGTATTTT. This sequence encodes CATRDPVVDTQYF.

This rearrangement joins TRBV2 to TRBJ1-4; no firm D call. The ends were cut back, 3 bases at V and 8 bases at J, with 13 bases in the middle. The germline gives CDR1 SNHLY, CDR2 FYNNEI. The CDR3 runs to 14 residues. CDR3 sequence: CASSDRGRQEKLFF. CDR3 in DNA: TGTGCCAGCAGTGATCGAGGGAGGCAAGAAAAACTGTTTTTT.

The genes are TRBV6-5 and TRBJ1-5, with D hard to call. V was shortened by 6 bases and J by 5 bases, with 17 bases between the two germline ends. CDR1 is MNHEY, CDR2 SVGAGI, per germline. The CDR3 is made up of 15 amino acids. The CDR3 loop reads CASRGAEGLHQPQHF. In DNA, the CDR3 is TGTGCCAGCAGGGGTGCGGAGGGCCTCCATCAGCCCCAGCATTTT.

This CDR3 reads CASSSGGPYGYTF. As DNA, the CDR3 is TGTGCCAGCAGTTCTGGAGGGCCCTATGGCTACACCTTC. This chain uses TRBV27 with TRBJ1-2; D not certain. Germline V gene data show CDR1 as MNHEY and CDR2 as SMNVEV (reference sequence). The CDR3 length is 13 residues. V lost 4 bases, J lost 4 bases, and 10 bases lay in between.

The chain recombines TRBV3-1 (or the pseudogene TRBV3-2) with TRBJ2-3; TRBD2 is a possible D gene (6 bases). Trimming left V 0 bases short and J 5 bases short, with 24 bases between. Germline-derived CDR1 and CDR2 are LGHDT and YNNKEL (reference sequence). This CDR3 is built from 19 residues. CDR3 DNA: TGTGCCAGCAGCCAAGATCAATGGATCGTTCCGGGAGAAATAGATACGCAGTATTTT. It yields the protein CASSQDQWIVPGEIDTQYF.

The sample holds a few counts of this clone. This chain joins TRBV2 and TRBJ1-2; 7 bases match TRBD1. CDR1 is SNHLY and CDR2 is FYNNEI in the germline V gene. The CDR3 covers 12 residues. After removal of 4 bases from V and 8 bases from J, the junction contained 4 bases not matched to a gene. This CDR3 is CASSVRGDGYTF. CDR3 bases: TGTGCCAGCAGTGTCAGGGGGGACGGCTACACCTTC.

The chain has TRBV6-6 and TRBJ1-2, with 9 bases identical to TRBD1. The ends lost 9 bases at V and 2 bases at J; junction bases unmatched: 10. This CDR3 contains 15 residues. The germline gives CDR1 MNHNY, CDR2 SVGAGI (reference sequence). The CDR3 region is CASAGRTGVNYGYTF. The CDR3 DNA reads as TGTGCCAGTGCTGGCCGGACAGGGGTGAACTATGGCTACACCTTC.

J is TRBJ2-7 and V is TRBV4-2; D unresolved. The CDR3 has 14 residues. The V end was cut by 0 bases, the J end by 1 base, with 7 bases between. Germline CDR1 LGHNA, CDR2 YNFKEQ. CDR3 residues: CASSQEMWSYEQYF. The CDR3 DNA is TGTGCCAGCAGCCAAGAGATGTGGTCCTACGAGCAGTACTTC.

The chain has TRBV6-6 and TRBJ2-7, with D perhaps matching TRBD1 (6 bases). Germline V CDR1 and CDR2: MNHNY, SVGAGI (reference sequence). Trimming cost V 5 bases and J 0 bases, with 11 bases left between them. The CDR3 is made up of 14 amino acids. As DNA, the CDR3 is TGTGCCAGCAGTCTAGGACAGCACTCCTACGAGCAGTACTTC. It encodes CASSLGQHSYEQYF.

The chain joins TRBV3-1 (or the pseudogene TRBV3-2) to TRBJ2-1; TRBD1 or TRBD2 may be the D gene (5 bases each). The CDR3 totals 15 residues. Trimming removed 4 bases from V and 5 bases from J, with 15 bases in between. From germline, CDR1 is LGHDT and CDR2 YNNKEL (reference sequence). The CDR3 region is CASSLRGRADNEQFF. In nucleotides, the CDR3 is TGTGCCAGCAGCCTTCGGGGCCGGGCCGACAATGAGCAGTTCTTC.

The rearrangement uses TRBV11-2 and TRBJ2-1; no clear D. The V gene lost 6 bases and the J gene lost 3 bases, with 6 bases spanning the gap. CDR1 and CDR2 from the germline V gene are SGHAT and FQNNGV. The CDR3 is 12 residues long. The CDR3 here is CASRPGYNEQFF. The CDR3 DNA follows: TGTGCCAGCAGGCCAGGCTACAATGAGCAGTTCTTC.

The chain has TRBV19 and TRBJ1-5; D is possibly TRBD1 (6 bases). The CDR3 runs to 15 residues. Trimming left V 5 bases short and J 5 bases short, with 16 bases between. Germline CDR1 reads LNHDA; CDR2 reads SQIVND (reference sequence). CDR3 sequence: CASSGATGFHQPQHF. CDR3 DNA: TGTGCCAGTAGTGGGGCTACAGGGTTCCATCAGCCCCAGCATTTT.

A few counts support this clone. The J gene is TRBJ2-3, the V gene TRBV2; no firm D call. The germline gives CDR1 SNHLY, CDR2 FYNNEI. Trimming took 7 bases from V and 1 from J, leaving 6 bases between them. The CDR3 length is 12 residues. For the CDR3, the DNA is TGTGCCAGCAAGGCTGGCACAGATACGCAGTATTTT. Translated, it gives CASKAGTDTQYF. The whole variable domain, remainder taken from reference TRBV2 and TRBJ2-3, is EPEVTQTPSHQVTQMGQEVILRCVPISNHLYFYWYRQILGQKVEFLVSFYNNEISEKSEIFDDQFSVERPDGSNFTLKIRSTKLEDSAMYFCASKAGTDTQYFGPGTRLTVL.

This clone was seen a few times. CDR3 sequence (DNA): TGTGCCAGCAGCCACACCCTAGCTAGCGGGGAGCTGTTTTTT. Protein sequence: CASSHTLASGELFF. The rearrangement links TRBV7-9 to TRBJ2-2; D is possibly TRBD2 (5 bases). This CDR3 spans 14 amino acids. With 5 bases removed from V and 7 bases from J, the gap between germline ends came to 14 bases. Germline assignment: CDR1 SEHNR and CDR2 FQNEAQ (reference sequence).

V is TRBV5-1 and J is TRBJ1-5; D may be TRBD1 (5 bases). Germline V gene lookup returns CDR1 SGHRS and CDR2 YFSETQ. V was cut by 3 bases and J by 4 bases, with 8 bases left in between. This CDR3 contains 13 residues. CDR3: CASSWDENQPQHF. In DNA form, the CDR3 reads TGCGCCAGCAGCTGGGACGAGAATCAGCCCCAGCATTTT.

This clone was recorded once. The rearrangement links TRBV18 to TRBJ2-1, with 16 bases fitting TRBD2. The CDR3 is 19 residues long. The V gene's germline CDR1 is KGHSH and CDR2 LQKENI. The trim removed 0 bases at V and 0 bases at J, leaving 2 bases unmatched. CDR3 protein: CASSPPGLAGGSSYNEQFF. The DNA of the CDR3 is TGTGCCAGCTCACCACCGGGACTAGCGGGGGGGAGCTCCTACAATGAGCAGTTCTTC.

The V and J genes are TRBV19 and TRBJ2-6; 12 bases fit TRBD2. Germline V gene sequence: CDR1 LNHDA, CDR2 SQIVND (reference sequence). J gave up 4 bases and V 5 bases, and 9 bases lay outside the gene matches. This CDR3 has 18 residues. Written as DNA, the CDR3 is TGTGCCAGTAGTTTCACGACTAGCGGGAGTCCAGGGGCCAACGTCCTGACTTTC. This translates into CASSFTTSGSPGANVLTF.

Written as DNA, the CDR3 is TGTGCCAGCTCACGATTACTAGCGGGGGGCACAGATACGCAGTATTTT. Residues: CASSRLLAGGTDTQYF. This sequence joins TRBV18 and TRBJ2-3; 11 positions match TRBD2. The germline V gene has CDR1 KGHSH and CDR2 LQKENI. This CDR3 spans 16 amino acids. The trim removed 4 bases at V and 1 base at J, leaving 4 bases unmatched.

The rearrangement uses TRBV25-1 and TRBJ1-4; perhaps TRBD1 as D (6 bases). Germline values: CDR1 MGHDK, CDR2 SYGVNS. The CDR3 contains 17 residues. V was clipped by 3 bases and J by 2 bases, with 16 bases between them. CDR3 region: CASSETGALATNEKLFF. The CDR3 nucleotides read TGTGCCAGCAGTGAGACGGGGGCCCTGGCGACTAATGAAAAACTGTTTTTT.